One sample yielded the 12 T cell receptor beta chains listed below, sequenced in a study of post-analysis software for immune sequencing data. General observations from the study: Compared with controls, patients had more of about 5 TRBV segments, including TRBV5-6, TRBV5-1 and TRBV20-1.

Researchers reported that TCR beta cDNA libraries carried unique molecular identifiers. In TCRdb, the PCR reads were re-called with MiXCR into one record per CDR3 protein. The table includes roughly 600,000 distinct CDR3 sequences, roughly two fifths detected once. These receptors are not linked to any known antigen. The source material was blood. The receptors shown here come from a girl under 18 with multiple sclerosis.

The chain uses TRBV29-1 and TRBJ2-7, with a tentative D call TRBD1 (6 bases). The CDR3 consists of 11 residues. V lost 5 bases and J 9 bases, leaving 14 bases between the germline ends. Germline CDR1 SQVTM, CDR2 ANQGSEA. This CDR3 is CSVTTGSGQYF. In DNA form, the CDR3 reads TGCAGCGTTACAACAGGGTCAGGGCAGTACTTC.

This clonotype was observed a handful of times. The chain uses TRBV6-5 and TRBJ2-7, with D unclear. V was cut by 2 bases and J by 1 base, with 6 bases left in between. The CDR3 is 13 amino acids. From germline, CDR1 is MNHEY and CDR2 SVGAGI. CDR3 in amino acids: CASSYQQSYEQYF. As DNA, the CDR3 is TGTGCCAGCAGTTACCAGCAATCCTACGAGCAGTACTTC.

This rearrangement joins TRBV20-1 to TRBJ2-5, with 7 nucleotides matching TRBD2. V dropped 5 bases and J dropped 5; count of bases not matched to a gene: 5. The germline gives CDR1 DFQATT, CDR2 SNEGSKA (reference sequence). There are 12 residues in the CDR3. The CDR3 DNA reads as TGCAGTGCTTTGGGGGGGGAGGAGACCCAGTACTTC. Translated: CSALGGEETQYF.

This clonotype was picked up a small number of times. For the CDR3, the DNA is TGCAGCGTTGGGTATCAAGAGACCCAGTACTTC. Its translation: CSVGYQETQYF. The chain joins TRBV29-1 to TRBJ2-5; no clear D. Germline V lookup: CDR1 SQVTM, CDR2 ANQGSEA. Trimming shortened V by 4 bases and J by 2 bases, and 5 bases separated the two germline ends. This CDR3 spans 11 amino acids.

The J gene is TRBJ2-1, the V gene TRBV12-3 or TRBV12-4, with TRBD2 matching over 8 bases. The CDR3 runs 15 residues. The V and J ends lost 5 bases and 5 bases, in that order; junction bases with no gene match: 8. The CDR3 reads CASSAGGRYHNEQFF. The CDR3 DNA reads TGTGCCAGCAGTGCTGGCGGGAGGTACCACAATGAGCAGTTCTTC.

This clonotype was recorded a few times. This chain connects TRBV12-3 or TRBV12-4 to TRBJ1-2, with a possible D match to TRBD1 (6 bases). This CDR3 contains 12 residues. V dropped 5 bases and J dropped 8 bases, with 12 bases sitting between them. This CDR3 is CASSADSEGYTF. The CDR3, as DNA: TGTGCCAGCAGTGCGGACAGTGAAGGCTACACCTTC.

The chain recombines TRBV29-1 with TRBJ2-1; D may be TRBD1 (5 bases). CDR3 size: 12 residues. The germline CDR1 and CDR2 sequences are SQVTM and ANQGSEA. V dropped 7 bases and J dropped 5 bases, with 12 bases sitting between them. CDR3 in amino acids: CSDGQGNNEQFF. CDR3 in DNA: TGCAGCGATGGCCAGGGAAACAATGAGCAGTTCTTC.

This clonotype has more than one count but fewer than ten. The chain employs TRBV10-3 and TRBJ1-2; no clear D. Germline assignment: CDR1 ENHRY and CDR2 SYGVKD. V dropped 2 bases and J dropped 4 bases, with 14 bases sitting between them. This CDR3 has 15 residues. CDR3 DNA sequence: TGTGCCATCAGTGAGGTCCCCCACCTACTCTATGGCTACACCTTC. Amino acid sequence: CAISEVPHLLYGYTF.

This clonotype was counted only a few times. The genes are TRBV12-3 or TRBV12-4 and TRBJ2-7; maybe TRBD1 (5 bases). The V gene lost 8 bases and the J gene lost 2 bases, with 10 bases spanning the gap. CDR3 size: 12 residues. As DNA, the CDR3 is TGTGCCAGCCGACAGAACACCTACGAGCAGTACTTC. This translates into CASRQNTYEQYF.

The chain employs TRBV4-2 and TRBJ2-1; 14 bases line up with TRBD2. With 4 bases clipped from V and 3 bases from J, the junction kept 5 bases outside the gene matches. Germline V lookup: CDR1 LGHNA, CDR2 YNFKEQ. The CDR3 consists of 17 residues. CDR3 loop: CASSPGLAGGHYNEQFF. The CDR3 coding sequence is TGTGCCAGCAGCCCCGGACTAGCGGGGGGCCACTACAATGAGCAGTTCTTC.

The J gene is TRBJ1-1, the V gene TRBV5-6, with D possibly matching TRBD1 (6 bases). The germline gives CDR1 SGHDT, CDR2 YYEEEE. Trimming cost V 5 bases and J 8 bases, with 16 bases left between them. The length of the CDR3 is 13 residues. In DNA form, the CDR3 reads TGTGCCAGCAGACCAATAACAGGGCCAGAAGCTTTCTTT. This encodes CASRPITGPEAFF. Full variable domain (remainder filled in from reference TRBV5-6 and TRBJ1-1): DAGVTQSPTHLIKTRGQQVTLRCSPKSGHDTVSWYQQALGQGPQFIFQYYEEEERQRGNFPDRFSGHQFPNYSSELNVNALLLGDSALYLCASRPITGPEAFFGQGTRLTVV.

This clonotype was observed a few times. This chain links TRBV12-3 or TRBV12-4 with TRBJ2-5; D perhaps matches TRBD1 (6 bases). Trimming removed 4 bases from V and 2 bases from J, with 17 bases in between. The CDR3 length is 16 residues. The CDR3 bases are TGTGCCAGCAGTTCCGGGGACATCGGTGGGCAAGAGACCCAGTACTTC. The encoded protein is CASSSGDIGGQETQYF.